This T cell receptor (beta chain) was observed in a study of cytomegalovirus exposure and HLA in healthy donors. The PCR had 60 Vbeta and 13 Jbeta primers. Sequenced by immunoSEQ multiplex PCR; TCRdb stores in-frame clones only, minus some. The profile covers tens of thousands of clones, with roughly 80% appearing a single time and about 7.8% taken by the ten largest. After removal of 5 bases from V and 5 bases from J, the junction contained 4 bases not matched to a gene. Germline V CDR1 and CDR2: SEHNR, FQNEAQ (reference sequence). CDR3 length: 16 residues. Sequenced input: PBMCs. This sequence was found in a man aged 55 to 70 in good health and CMV-seropositive. This chain uses TRBV7-9 with TRBJ2-1; 15 bases agree with TRBD2. The CDR3 region is CASSHRTSGGDNEQFF. The CDR3 nucleotides are TGTGCCAGCAGCCATCGGACTAGCGGGGGGGACAATGAGCAGTTCTTC.